The table lists the clone carrying this T cell receptor beta chain with many counts. The antigen is unknown. An expansion of CD8+CD57+ cells by flow cytometry had been shown in patients chosen for sequencing. The data were taken from a study of CD8+CD57+ T cells in acquired aplastic anemia. About the research overall: Mean yield of DNA from sorted CD4+ and CD8+ cells was 3.2 ug.

Study-wide results and limits: Overlapping CD8+ CDR3 repertoires of patients and controls contained approximately 29 shared sequences.

Germline CDR1 reads LNHDA; CDR2 reads SQIVND (reference sequence). The V end lost 1 base, the J end lost 5 bases, and 9 bases lay between the germline ends. The CDR3 contains 14 residues. Both TCR beta VDJ combination and CDR3 sequence profiling were carried out. Genomic DNA was the template for this profiling. TCRdb reanalysed the reads using MiXCR and keeps one entry per CDR3 protein. The sample has 130,000 or so distinct CDR3 sequences; roughly 55% are singletons. This clonotype was sampled from a human donor with aplastic anemia. Sequencing was carried out using sorted CD4+, CD8+, or CD8+CD57+ T cells (not recorded which) from PBMCs. This chain links TRBV19 with TRBJ1-5; no clear D gene. The CDR3 bases are TGTGCCAGTAGTATAGGCGGCAGTTATCAGCCCCAGCATTTT. It codes for CASSIGGSYQPQHF.